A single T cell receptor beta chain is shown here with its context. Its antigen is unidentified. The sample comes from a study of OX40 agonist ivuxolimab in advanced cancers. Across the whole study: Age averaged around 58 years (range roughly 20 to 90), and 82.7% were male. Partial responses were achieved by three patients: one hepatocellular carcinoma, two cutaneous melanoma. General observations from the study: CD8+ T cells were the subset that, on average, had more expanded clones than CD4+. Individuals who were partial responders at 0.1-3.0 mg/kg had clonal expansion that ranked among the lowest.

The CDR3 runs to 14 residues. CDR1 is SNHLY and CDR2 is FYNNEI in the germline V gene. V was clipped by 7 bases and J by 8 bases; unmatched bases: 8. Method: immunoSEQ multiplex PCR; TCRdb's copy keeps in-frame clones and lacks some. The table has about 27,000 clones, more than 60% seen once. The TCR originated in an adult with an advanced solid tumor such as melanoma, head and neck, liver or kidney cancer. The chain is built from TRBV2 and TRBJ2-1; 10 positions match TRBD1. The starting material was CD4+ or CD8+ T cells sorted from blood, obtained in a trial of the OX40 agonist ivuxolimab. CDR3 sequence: CASTGTGVWDEQFF. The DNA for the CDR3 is TGTGCCAGCACCGGGACAGGGGTGTGGGATGAGCAGTTCTTC.